This TCR beta chain stems from a study of T cells in Graves' hyperthyroidism and ophthalmopathy. Authors of the study amplified TCR beta CDR3 regions from RNA transcripts. The HTBI primer set was used in a first-round RT-PCR of the TCR CDR3. TCRdb used MiXCR to reprocess the multiplex PCR reads, holding one entry per CDR3 protein. The sample carries about 600,000 distinct CDR3 sequences, over 12% recorded once. The V gene lost 3 bases and the J gene lost 4 bases, with 5 bases spanning the gap. Germline loops: CDR1 LNHNV, CDR2 YYDKDF (reference sequence). This CDR3 contains 12 residues. At least ten counts were recorded for this clonotype.

The clonotype comes from a woman in her late teens or twenties with Graves' ophthalmopathy. Sequencing input: blood. V gene TRBV15 combines with J gene TRBJ2-3; D not certain. Written as DNA, the CDR3 is TGTGCCACCAGCAGGCGCGCAGATACGCAGTATTTT. Protein: CATSRRADTQYF.